The clone carrying this T cell receptor (beta chain) was recorded at least ten times. Amplified regions were TCR beta CDR3 sequences from RNA transcripts. First-round RT-PCR with HTBI primers amplified the TCR CDR3 region. MiXCR, applied by TCRdb to the multiplex PCR reads, yields one record per CDR3 protein. The sample holds 300,000 to 500,000 distinct CDR3 sequences; around 14% are singletons and the top ten take approximately 29%. The sample belongs to a study of T cells in Graves' hyperthyroidism and ophthalmopathy. Source material: blood. The sequence was obtained from a woman between 25 and 40 years old with Graves' hyperthyroidism.

This CDR3 reads CASSPRDSAYEQYF. The CDR3 DNA reads as TGTGCCAGCTCACCCCGGGACAGTGCCTACGAGCAGTACTTC. The V and J genes are TRBV18 and TRBJ2-7, with TRBD1 matching over 7 bases. J lost 2 bases, V lost 3 bases, and 4 bases had no gene match. There are 14 residues in the CDR3. Germline V gene sequence: CDR1 KGHSH, CDR2 LQKENI.